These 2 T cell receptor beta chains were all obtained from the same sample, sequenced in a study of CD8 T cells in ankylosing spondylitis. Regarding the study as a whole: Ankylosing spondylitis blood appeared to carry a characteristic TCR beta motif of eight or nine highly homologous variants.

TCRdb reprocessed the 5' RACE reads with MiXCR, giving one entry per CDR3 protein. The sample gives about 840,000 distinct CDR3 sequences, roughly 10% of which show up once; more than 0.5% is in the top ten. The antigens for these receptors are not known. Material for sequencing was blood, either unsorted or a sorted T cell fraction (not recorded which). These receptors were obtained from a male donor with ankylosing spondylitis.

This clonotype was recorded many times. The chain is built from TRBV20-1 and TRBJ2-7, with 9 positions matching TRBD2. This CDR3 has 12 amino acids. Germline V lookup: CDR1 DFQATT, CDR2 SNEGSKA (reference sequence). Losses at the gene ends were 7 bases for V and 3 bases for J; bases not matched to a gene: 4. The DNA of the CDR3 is TGCAGTGTCCTTAGCGGGGGCTACGAGCAGTACTTC. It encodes CSVLSGGYEQYF.

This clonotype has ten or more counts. CDR3 nucleotide sequence: TGCAGCGTTCTAGGGATACTAGCGGGGCCAACCCAAGAGACCCAGTACTTC. Its translation is CSVLGILAGPTQETQYF. This sequence joins TRBV29-1 and TRBJ2-5, with TRBD2 matching over 10 bases. In germline, CDR1 is SQVTM, CDR2 ANQGSEA. V lost 5 bases to trimming and J lost 1 base; unmatched junction nucleotides: 13. This CDR3 region has 17 residues. Supplemented by reference TRBV29-1 and TRBJ2-5, the full variable domain reads SAVISQKPSRDICQRGTSLTIQCQVDSQVTMMFWYRQQPGQSLTLIATANQGSEATYESGFVIDKFPISRPNLTFSTLTVSNMSPEDSSIYLCSVLGILAGPTQETQYFGPGTRLLVL.